The rows below give T cell receptor beta chains drawn from one sample of a study of response to subunit inactivated influenza vaccine. TCRdb reanalysed the RT-PCR reads using MiXCR and keeps one entry per CDR3 protein. The sample lists approximately 570,000 distinct CDR3 sequences, under 9% occurring once. The sample here was PBMCs from blood, taken around 25 months after vaccination. The receptors originated from a man between 45 and 75 years old who received an inactivated influenza vaccine. The CDR3 runs from the conserved cysteine through the conserved F or W. A D gene is named only where the DNA matches it firmly. Some rows have no size entry. The others give once, few or many, or a class for an expanded clone.

clone size,D gene,J gene,V gene,CDR3 protein,CDR3 DNA
many,TRBD1,TRBJ1-2,TRBV5-1,CASSSRSDRGDGYTF,TGCGCCAGCAGCTCACGATCGGACAGGGGCGATGGCTACACCTTC
many,.,TRBJ1-5,TRBV20-1,CSASQGGGPNQPQHF,TGCAGTGCTTCCCAAGGGGGGGGTCCCAATCAGCCCCAGCATTTT
many,TRBD1,TRBJ2-3,TRBV20-1,CSASRQGGTDTQYF,TGCAGTGCTAGTCGTCAGGGGGGCACAGATACGCAGTATTTT
.,TRBD1,TRBJ2-7,TRBV10-3,CAIRGQEDYEQYF,TGTGCCATCAGAGGACAGGAAGACTACGAGCAGTACTTC
few,.,TRBJ1-1,TRBV7-9,CASSLALRPSNTEAFF,TGTGCCAGCAGCTTGGCGTTGAGGCCCTCGAACACTGAAGCTTTCTTT
few,.,TRBJ1-5,TRBV20-1,CSAFDRMRNQPQHF,TGCAGTGCTTTTGACAGGATGCGCAATCAGCCCCAGCATTTT
.,.,TRBJ1-1,TRBV5-1,CASSLAAGQNTEAFF,TGCGCCAGCAGCTTGGCGGCAGGACAGAACACTGAAGCTTTCTTT
few,.,TRBJ2-1,TRBV20-1,CSAYGDNEQFF,TGCAGTGCTTACGGGGACAATGAGCAGTTCTTC
few,.,TRBJ2-6,TRBV29-1,CSYSNQISGANVLTF,TGCAGTTATTCAAACCAGATCTCTGGGGCCAACGTCCTGACTTTC
.,TRBD1,TRBJ2-6,TRBV10-3,CAVTGGTNSGANVLTF,TGTGCCGTAACAGGGGGCACTAACTCTGGGGCCAACGTCCTGACTTTC
.,.,TRBJ2-7,TRBV6-1,CASRATDSYEQYF,TGTGCCAGCAGGGCGACAGATAGCTACGAGCAGTACTTC
.,.,TRBJ2-7,TRBV11-1,CASSLTFASYEQYF,TGTGCCAGCAGCTTAACTTTTGCCTCCTACGAGCAGTACTTC
few,.,TRBJ1-3,TRBV25-1,CASRAGGNTIYF,TGTGCCAGCAGAGCAGGAGGAAACACCATATATTTT
many,.,TRBJ1-1,TRBV7-9,CASAAQMNTEAFF,TGTGCCAGCGCGGCCCAAATGAACACTGAAGCTTTCTTT
many,.,TRBJ1-3,TRBV5-1,CASSLAGTAGNTIYF,TGCGCCAGCAGCTTGGCCGGGACCGCCGGAAACACCATATATTTT
.,.,TRBJ2-4,TRBV4-3,CASSRETGTGDIQYF,TGCGCCAGCAGCCGGGAGACAGGGACGGGGGACATTCAGTACTTC
many,TRBD1,TRBJ2-7,TRBV10-3,CAISELGDRGPVEQYF,TGTGCCATCAGTGAGTTGGGGGACAGGGGCCCTGTTGAGCAGTACTTC
.,.,TRBJ2-2,TRBV7-2,CASSFPGVGELFF,TGTGCCAGCAGCTTTCCCGGGGTCGGGGAGCTGTTTTTT
few,TRBD2,TRBJ2-1,TRBV2,CASSARGGPYNEQFF,TGTGCCAGCAGTGCTCGGGGGGGGCCCTACAATGAGCAGTTCTTC
many,.,TRBJ1-5,TRBV2,CASSLKGPLNQPQHF,TGTGCCAGCAGTCTGAAGGGACCCCTAAATCAGCCCCAGCATTTT
many,.,TRBJ2-1,TRBV27,CASRGGPRDEQFF,TGTGCCAGCAGGGGGGGGCCGAGGGATGAGCAGTTCTTC
few,.,TRBJ1-2,TRBV6-2/TRBV6-3,CASSRPQGRNAYGYTF,TGTGCCAGCAGTCGCCCACAGGGACGAAATGCCTATGGCTACACCTTC
.,.,TRBJ2-7,TRBV27,CASSFRGEAYEQYF,TGTGCCAGCAGTTTCCGGGGAGAGGCCTACGAGCAGTACTTC
few,.,TRBJ2-3,TRBV12-3/TRBV12-4,CASSLAQGKTDTQYF,TGTGCCAGCAGCTTGGCGCAGGGAAAGACAGATACGCAGTATTTT
many,.,TRBJ1-2,TRBV12-3/TRBV12-4,CASDGGYGYTF,TGTGCCAGTGACGGAGGGTATGGCTACACCTTC
few,.,TRBJ1-2,TRBV7-2,CASSVNSGDGGYTF,TGTGCCAGCAGCGTTAATTCGGGTGACGGCGGCTACACCTTC
.,.,TRBJ2-1,TRBV29-1,CSVSLSRRAEQFF,TGCAGCGTGAGCCTATCCCGTCGGGCCGAGCAGTTCTTC
.,TRBD1,TRBJ1-2,TRBV29-1,CSVVDRGQNYGYTF,TGCAGCGTTGTAGACAGGGGGCAAAACTATGGCTACACCTTC
few,.,TRBJ1-4,TRBV27,CASSPSDAPLPTNEKLFF,TGTGCCAGCAGTCCCTCGGACGCCCCATTGCCAACTAATGAAAAACTGTTTTTT
few,TRBD1,TRBJ1-3,TRBV29-1,CSAGQGFGNTIYF,TGCAGCGCCGGACAGGGGTTCGGAAACACCATATATTTT
.,TRBD2,TRBJ2-7,TRBV10-3,CAISESDRGGEQYF,TGTGCCATCAGTGAGTCCGATAGGGGAGGGGAGCAGTACTTC
many,.,TRBJ2-1,TRBV11-2,CASSLGGRQRFF,TGTGCCAGCAGCTTAGGGGGAAGGCAACGGTTCTTC
.,.,TRBJ2-2,TRBV20-1,CSARVRRTGELFF,TGCAGTGCTAGAGTCAGGCGCACCGGGGAGCTGTTTTTT
many,TRBD2,TRBJ2-3,TRBV11-1,CASSDEYTLAGYTDTQYF,TGTGCCAGCAGCGACGAATATACCCTAGCGGGGTACACAGATACGCAGTATTTT
few,.,TRBJ1-1,TRBV7-2,CASSLAGRTPEAFF,TGTGCCAGCAGCTTAGCTGGGAGGACCCCTGAAGCTTTCTTT
many,TRBD2,TRBJ2-1,TRBV18,CASSPSVGTSFYNEQFF,TGTGCCAGCTCACCAAGTGTTGGGACTAGCTTCTACAATGAGCAGTTCTTC
few,TRBD1,TRBJ1-6,TRBV5-1,CASSAGQGNSPLHF,TGCGCCAGCAGCGCGGGACAGGGTAACTCACCCCTCCACTTT
.,.,TRBJ2-1,TRBV6-2/TRBV6-3,CASNSPGQSSYNEQFF,TGTGCCAGCAACTCTCCTGGACAGTCTTCCTACAATGAGCAGTTCTTC
many,TRBD1,TRBJ1-2,TRBV12-3/TRBV12-4,CASSPGQGSGGYTF,TGTGCCAGCAGCCCTGGACAGGGATCAGGCGGCTACACCTTC
few,TRBD1,TRBJ2-2,TRBV5-1,CASSQTGGAGTGELFF,TGCGCCAGCAGCCAGACAGGGGGCGCGGGAACCGGGGAGCTGTTTTTT
many,.,TRBJ2-7,TRBV10-3,CATRDGRAQSFYEQYF,TGTGCCACCAGGGACGGCCGGGCCCAGTCTTTCTACGAGCAGTACTTC
.,.,TRBJ1-2,TRBV7-9,CASSPLTGFVTF,TGTGCCAGCAGCCCCTTGACAGGATTTGTCACCTTC
.,TRBD2,TRBJ2-3,TRBV20-1,CSAAGASGPAPDTQYF,TGCAGTGCTGCGGGGGCTAGCGGGCCAGCCCCAGATACGCAGTATTTT
.,.,TRBJ2-1,TRBV7-9,CASSSRRMNMDNEQFF,TGTGCCAGCAGCTCTCGGAGGATGAATATGGACAATGAGCAGTTCTTC
few,.,TRBJ2-5,TRBV3-1,CASSHPETQYF,TGTGCCAGCAGCCACCCTGAGACCCAGTACTTC
few,.,TRBJ1-4,TRBV28,CASSSPTPMDEKLFF,TGTGCCAGCAGTTCCCCGACACCAATGGATGAAAAACTGTTTTTT
many,.,TRBJ2-7,TRBV5-5,CASSLGQRSYEQYF,TGTGCCAGCAGCTTGGGACAGAGGTCCTACGAGCAGTACTTC
few,TRBD2,TRBJ2-3,TRBV27,CASSALGRPDTQYF,TGTGCCAGCAGCGCGCTCGGGAGGCCAGATACGCAGTATTTT
.,.,TRBJ2-5,TRBV5-1,CASSVQGRETQYF,TGCGCCAGCAGTGTACAGGGGAGGGAGACCCAGTACTTC